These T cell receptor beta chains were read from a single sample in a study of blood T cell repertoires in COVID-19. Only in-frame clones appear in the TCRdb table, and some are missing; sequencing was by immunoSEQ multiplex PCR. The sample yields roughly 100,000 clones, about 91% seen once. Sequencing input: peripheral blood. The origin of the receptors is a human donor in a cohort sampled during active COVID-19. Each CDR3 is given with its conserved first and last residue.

CDR3: CASSRTGYYNEQFF; V: TRBV18; length: 14; J: TRBJ2-1
CDR3: CASSPDSYQPQHF; V: TRBV18; length: 13; J: TRBJ1-5
CDR3: CASGTGTPFDEQFF; V: TRBV9; length: 14; J: TRBJ2-1
CDR3: CASSQVRTAEAFF; V: TRBV6-2/TRBV6-3; length: 13; J: TRBJ1-1
CDR3: CASSPGGRELYGYTF; V: TRBV6-2/TRBV6-3; length: 15; J: TRBJ1-2
CDR3: CASSPGHPNTEAFF; V: TRBV3-1/TRBV3-2; length: 14; J: TRBJ1-1
CDR3: CASSPYRQDGYTF; V: TRBV28; length: 13; J: TRBJ1-2
CDR3: CASSYPSGTSTDTQYF; V: TRBV6-5; length: 16; J: TRBJ2-3
CDR3: CASTLIGQGASGANVLTF; V: TRBV5-1; length: 18; J: TRBJ2-6
CDR3: CASSQGHNEKLFF; V: TRBV4-2; length: 13; J: TRBJ1-4
CDR3: CASSLESRTGFLEQYF; V: TRBV11-2; length: 16; J: TRBJ2-7
CDR3: CSVRVSGGYTF; V: TRBV29-1; length: 11; J: TRBJ1-2
CDR3: CASSTNRGRIYEQYF; V: TRBV5-6; length: 15; J: TRBJ2-7
CDR3: CASSPSGQGARNTEAFF; V: TRBV4-3; length: 17; J: TRBJ1-1
CDR3: CASSPKRNRGYGYTF; V: TRBV18; length: 15; J: TRBJ1-2
CDR3: CASSPVDRLNTEAFF; V: TRBV9; length: 15; J: TRBJ1-1
CDR3: CASLNHKPEGQSSYEQYF; V: TRBV28; length: 18; J: TRBJ2-7
CDR3: CASSLRPPGTSAGELFF; V: TRBV11-3; length: 17; J: TRBJ2-2
CDR3: CASSIYSSGANVLTF; V: TRBV19; length: 15; J: TRBJ2-6
CDR3: CASGPTGSVALAFF; V: TRBV19; length: 14; J: TRBJ1-1
CDR3: CASSFPAGDGYTF; V: TRBV7-9; length: 13; J: TRBJ1-2
CDR3: CASSPPGSSSSYEQYF; V: TRBV11-2; length: 16; J: TRBJ2-7
CDR3: CASASDYSYEQYF; V: TRBV28; length: 13; J: TRBJ2-7
CDR3: CASSQPAGIYNEQFF; V: TRBV28; length: 15; J: TRBJ2-1
CDR3: CAWSVRGPLHF; V: TRBV30; length: 11; J: TRBJ1-6
CDR3: CASSGSGGPNYGYTF; V: TRBV9; length: 15; J: TRBJ1-2
CDR3: CASSLNTPGEQFF; V: TRBV5-1; length: 13; J: TRBJ2-1
CDR3: CASSPGTSGRRSYEQYF; V: TRBV5-4; length: 17; J: TRBJ2-7
CDR3: CASSQGYGRLGETQYF; V: TRBV14; length: 16; J: TRBJ2-5
CDR3: CASSESPGLALNIQYF; V: TRBV2; length: 16; J: TRBJ2-4
CDR3: CASSEGLITDTQYF; V: TRBV2; length: 14; J: TRBJ2-3
CDR3: CASSFGRGPYF; V: TRBV7-9; length: 11; J: TRBJ2-3
CDR3: CASIRDRGPQPQHF; V: TRBV6-5; length: 14; J: TRBJ1-5
CDR3: CSVDGGGSYTDTQYF; V: TRBV29-1; length: 15; J: TRBJ2-3
CDR3: CASSPVVSGNTIYF; V: TRBV4-1; length: 14; J: TRBJ1-3
CDR3: CASSFVLAGSRAEQYF; V: TRBV5-5; length: 16; J: TRBJ2-7
CDR3: CATSANQGAGNEKLFF; V: TRBV15; length: 16; J: TRBJ1-4
CDR3: CASSLLPNYEQYF; V: TRBV4-2; length: 13; J: TRBJ2-7
CDR3: CASSLVGVQPQHF; V: TRBV7-8; length: 13; J: TRBJ1-5
CDR3: CASRSTAQPQHF; V: TRBV2; length: 12; J: TRBJ1-5
CDR3: CASSYGQDFYEQYF; V: TRBV6-2/TRBV6-3; length: 14; J: TRBJ2-7
CDR3: CASSSSVYRGDEQFF; V: TRBV21-1; length: 15; J: TRBJ2-1
CDR3: CATSRTLDRPLGYTF; V: TRBV15; length: 15; J: TRBJ1-2
CDR3: CASSLKLAGGTDTQYF; V: TRBV7-2; length: 16; J: TRBJ2-3
CDR3: CASSLAAIGELFF; V: TRBV11-1; length: 13; J: TRBJ2-2
CDR3: CASSSPTDLSYNEQFF; V: TRBV7-9; length: 16; J: TRBJ2-1
CDR3: CASNSPRQGGSYEQYF; V: TRBV5-6; length: 16; J: TRBJ2-7
CDR3: CASSNGSRIHYGYTF; V: TRBV5-1; length: 15; J: TRBJ1-2
CDR3: CASSPPGRLTEAFF; V: TRBV27; length: 14; J: TRBJ1-1
CDR3: CASSSGTALNEKLFF; V: TRBV28; length: 15; J: TRBJ1-4
CDR3: CASSHTGESPLHF; V: TRBV3-1/TRBV3-2; length: 13; J: TRBJ1-6
CDR3: CASSRDRMNTEAFF; V: TRBV7-8; length: 14; J: TRBJ1-1
CDR3: CASSLRTGLESYEQYF; V: TRBV5-1; length: 16; J: TRBJ2-7